What follows are 16 T cell receptor beta chains derived from one specimen sequenced in a study of T cell changes during pregnancy in multiple sclerosis (dated by TCRdb to about 2019). Libraries were constructed by the immunoSEQ multiplex PCR assay. As stored in TCRdb, this immuneACCESS dataset retains in-frame rearrangements with V and J assigned. A fraction of the clones does not appear; measured against another copy, unresolved V genes explain less than half of the discrepancy, and the remainder lacks a known reason. The sample table holds about 30,000 clones, of which 70% to 90% were seen once. 6.5% to 8.5% of the sample goes to the ten largest clones. The specimen comprised CD8+ T cells from peripheral blood mononuclear cells, sampled in the second trimester of pregnancy. These receptors were collected from a female donor with multiple sclerosis, enrolled in a pregnancy study.

The rearrangement joins TRBV28 to TRBJ1-4; 7 bases match TRBD1. Germline V lookup: CDR1 MDHEN, CDR2 SYDVKM. This CDR3 contains 14 residues. Unmatched junction bases numbered 7, after V lost 5 bases and J lost 7 bases. Written as DNA, the CDR3 is TGTGCCAGCAGTACAGGGGCCCGTTCTGAAAAACTGTTTTTT. This translates into CASSTGARSEKLFF.

As DNA, the CDR3 is TGTGCCAGCAATCGGGTCGGGGAGGAGGTCCAGTACTTC. Amino acid sequence: CASNRVGEEVQYF. The chain combines TRBV2 with TRBJ2-5, with D perhaps TRBD2 (6 bases). Per the germline V gene, CDR1 is SNHLY and CDR2 is FYNNEI. CDR3 length equals 13 residues. Trimming pared 7 bases from V and 10 bases from J, leaving 19 bases between.

This sequence joins TRBV27 and TRBJ2-7; 8 nucleotides agree with TRBD2. The CDR3 runs to 15 residues. The germline V gene encodes CDR1 MNHEY and CDR2 SMNVEV (reference sequence). The V and J ends lost 3 bases and 0 bases, in that order; junction bases with no gene match: 4. The CDR3 is CASSFIAGSSYEQYF. CDR3 nucleotide sequence: TGTGCCAGCAGTTTCATAGCGGGGAGCTCCTACGAGCAGTACTTC.

This chain connects TRBV5-8 to TRBJ2-1, with 10 bases identical to TRBD2. From germline, CDR1 is SGHTS and CDR2 YDEGEE. V was clipped by 3 bases and J by 4 bases; unmatched bases: 7. CDR3 length: 16 amino acids. CDR3 amino acids: CASSYEGLAMYNEQFF. For the CDR3, the DNA is TGTGCCAGCAGCTACGAGGGACTAGCGATGTACAATGAGCAGTTCTTC.

The rearrangement joins TRBV25-1 to TRBJ2-2; D remains ambiguous. The CDR3 is 14 residues long. Looked up from germline, CDR1 is MGHDK and CDR2 is SYGVNS. With 3 bases removed from V and 2 bases from J, the gap between germline ends came to 7 bases. The CDR3 sequence: CASSEAVNTGELFF. The CDR3 bases are TGTGCCAGCAGTGAGGCTGTCAACACCGGGGAGCTGTTTTTT.

J is TRBJ2-3 and V is TRBV7-9; tentatively, D is TRBD1 (6 bases). CDR3 length: 15 residues. V was clipped by 5 bases and J by 1 base, with 13 bases between them. CDR1 is SEHNR and CDR2 is FQNEAQ in the germline V gene (reference sequence). DNA for the CDR3: TGTGCCAGCAGCAAGACACGGACAGGCACAGATACGCAGTATTTT. It is translated as CASSKTRTGTDTQYF.

This chain connects TRBV18 to TRBJ1-5; no definite D call. The CDR3 sequence is 13 residues long. Germline V gene sequence: CDR1 KGHSH, CDR2 LQKENI. The V gene lost 3 bases and the J gene lost 7 bases, with 10 bases spanning the gap. The chain's CDR3 is CASSPGEAQPQHF. As DNA, the CDR3 is TGTGCCAGCTCACCGGGAGAGGCACAGCCCCAGCATTTT.

J is TRBJ2-5 and V is TRBV5-1, with a weak D call TRBD1 (5 bases). Germline V gene sequence: CDR1 SGHRS, CDR2 YFSETQ. This CDR3 contains 14 residues. V was clipped by 4 bases and J by 2 bases, with 12 bases between them. CDR3 bases: TGCGCCAGCAGCGAAGACAGAAATCAAGAGACCCAGTACTTC. Protein sequence: CASSEDRNQETQYF.

V is TRBV7-3 and J is TRBJ2-1, with 8 bases lining up with TRBD1. V dropped 3 bases and J dropped 3; count of bases not matched to a gene: 4. CDR3 length: 15 residues. The V gene's germline CDR1 is SGHTA and CDR2 FQGTGA. CDR3 region: CASSLEDRVYNEQFF. CDR3 in DNA: TGTGCCAGCAGCTTGGAGGACAGGGTCTACAATGAGCAGTTCTTC.

J is TRBJ2-5 and V is TRBV4-1, with 8 bases aligning to TRBD2. Germline V gene data show CDR1 as MGHRA and CDR2 as YSYEKL. CDR3 length: 17 amino acids. Trimming took 3 bases from V and 1 from J; bases not matched to a gene: 10. The CDR3 DNA sequence: TGCGCCAGCAGCCAGGTAGGATCCAGCGGGGGCCAAGAGACCCAGTACTTC. Translation gives CASSQVGSSGGQETQYF.

This clone was seen once. The rearrangement joins TRBV10-3 to TRBJ2-7; 7 nucleotides match TRBD1. Trimming removed 2 bases from V and 4 bases from J; junction bases left unmatched: 2. Per the germline V gene, CDR1 is ENHRY and CDR2 is SYGVKD. This CDR3 has 13 amino acids. CDR3 nucleotide sequence: TGTGCCATCAGTGAGGGGGACAGTTACGAGCAGTACTTC. Encoded protein: CAISEGDSYEQYF.

The chain is built from TRBV23-1 and TRBJ2-6, with a possible D match to TRBD2 (6 bases). TRBV23-1 belongs to the ORF category, with a function that is uncertain. V was clipped by 4 bases and J by 2 bases, with 12 bases between them. CDR3 length: 16 amino acids. This chain's CDR3 is CASSPVREAGANVLTF. The CDR3 coding sequence is TGCGCCAGCAGTCCCGTCAGGGAGGCTGGGGCCAACGTCCTGACTTTC.

The chain couples TRBV11-2 to TRBJ1-5, with D perhaps matching TRBD1 (6 bases). Germline V gene lookup returns CDR1 SGHAT and CDR2 FQNNGV. V dropped 5 bases and J dropped 1 base, with 12 bases sitting between them. CDR3 length: 15 residues. The CDR3 sequence is CASSPEQGSNQPQHF. The CDR3, as DNA: TGTGCCAGCAGCCCAGAACAGGGAAGCAATCAGCCCCAGCATTTT.

The chain couples TRBV7-3 to TRBJ2-3; the match to TRBD1 covers 7 bases. The CDR3 extends over 16 amino acids. Germline V lookup: CDR1 SGHTA, CDR2 FQGTGA. Trimming removed 5 bases from V and 3 bases from J; junction bases left unmatched: 11. This CDR3 is CASSPGDSDITDTQYF. The CDR3 bases are TGTGCCAGCAGCCCCGGGGACAGCGATATTACAGATACGCAGTATTTT.

With respect to this clone: This CDR3 is missing its conserved last phenylalanine or tryptophan, likely due to a read error. No DNA is shown, since the ends of the CDR3 on it are uncertain; the CDR3 is the one TCRdb lists. The gene calls are TRBV28 and TRBJ2-7; the table's D call, TRBD1, was not checked against the DNA. A total of 13 residues make up the CDR3, ends included. Germline-derived CDR1 and CDR2 are MDHEN and SYDVKM. The CDR3 here is CASSSGQGPPKLG.

The chain is built from TRBV30 and TRBJ2-7, with 12 positions matching TRBD2. The CDR3 runs 14 residues. Trimming took 2 bases from V and 4 from J; bases not matched to a gene: 3. Germline V CDR1 and CDR2: GTSNPN, SVGIG (reference sequence). The CDR3 region has the DNA TGTGCCTGGAGTTTCACTAGCGGGGGGTACGAGCAGTACTTC. It is translated as CAWSFTSGGYEQYF.